Listed below are T cell receptor beta chains from one sample, sequenced in a study of T cells in Graves' hyperthyroidism and ophthalmopathy. One entry per CDR3 protein, called by TCRdb with MiXCR from the multiplex PCR reads. The sample consists of 450,000 to 650,000 distinct CDR3 sequences, roughly 17% of them appearing once. Sequencing input: blood. The source is a woman aged 18-35 years with Graves' ophthalmopathy. The CDR3 runs from the conserved cysteine through the conserved F or W. The D gene is left open where the match is weak. Only part of the rows carry a size: once, few, many, or a class if the clone is expanded.

>.|.|TRBJ2-5|TRBV5-1
CASRVLTQETQYF
TGCGCCAGCAGGGTTCTTACCCAAGAGACCCAGTACTTC
>many|.|TRBJ2-5|TRBV11-2
CASSRGDGETQYF
TGTGCCAGCTCCCGAGGGGACGGGGAGACCCAGTACTTC
>.|TRBD1|TRBJ1-4|TRBV5-1
CASSFGTAGEKLFF
TGCGCCAGCAGCTTTGGGACAGCGGGTGAAAAACTGTTTTTT
>many|TRBD2|TRBJ2-3|TRBV18
CASSLTAGVGDTQYF
TGTGCCAGCTCGCTAACGGCGGGGGTTGGAGATACGCAGTATTTT
>.|.|TRBJ1-5|TRBV6-2/TRBV6-3
CASTLGSRNQPQHF
TGTGCCAGCACCTTGGGGTCCCGTAATCAGCCCCAGCATTTT
>many|.|TRBJ2-3|TRBV7-3
CASSLEGPRVGTDTQYF
TGTGCCAGCAGCTTAGAGGGCCCGCGGGTTGGCACAGATACGCAGTATTTT
>.|.|TRBJ2-2|TRBV19
CASKNAATGELFF
TGTGCCAGTAAAAACGCGGCCACCGGGGAGCTGTTTTTT
>few|TRBD1|TRBJ1-2|TRBV27
CASSLSGTGGAFYGYTF
TGTGCCAGCAGTTTATCCGGGACAGGGGGCGCATTCTATGGCTACACCTTC
>.|TRBD1|TRBJ1-2|TRBV9
CASSVGTGGYGYTF
TGTGCCAGCAGCGTAGGAACAGGGGGGTATGGCTACACCTTC
>many|.|TRBJ1-1|TRBV3-1
CASSSGPLVTEAFF
TGTGCCAGCAGCTCGGGACCCTTGGTCACTGAAGCTTTCTTT
>.|.|TRBJ1-2|TRBV18
CASSPLLLYGYTF
TGTGCCAGCTCACCTCTGTTACTGTATGGCTACACCTTC
>few|.|TRBJ1-2|TRBV29-1
CSVEWEWESDGYTF
TGCAGCGTTGAGTGGGAATGGGAAAGCGATGGCTACACCTTC
>few|.|TRBJ1-4|TRBV9
CASSVDEGISEKLFF
TGTGCCAGCAGCGTAGATGAGGGGATCAGTGAAAAACTGTTTTTT
>.|.|TRBJ2-2|TRBV7-9
CASSFYKNTGELFF
TGTGCCAGCAGCTTTTATAAGAACACCGGGGAGCTGTTTTTT
>many|.|TRBJ2-5|TRBV28
CASSLGAEETQYF
TGTGCCAGCAGTTTAGGAGCGGAAGAGACCCAGTACTTC
>many|.|TRBJ1-4|TRBV20-1
CSARDRRRGVGEKLFF
TGCAGTGCTAGAGATAGGAGGAGGGGGGTCGGAGAAAAACTGTTTTTT
>.|TRBD2|TRBJ2-1|TRBV9
CASSVRGRAENEQFF
TGTGCCAGCAGCGTACGCGGGAGGGCTGAAAATGAGCAGTTCTTC
>few|TRBD1|TRBJ1-2|TRBV19
CASSIDFAGQIYGYTF
TGTGCCAGTAGTATTGATTTTGCGGGACAGATCTATGGCTACACCTTC
>many|.|TRBJ2-7|TRBV28
CASSRRDTSYEQYF
TGTGCCAGCAGCCGCCGGGACACCTCCTACGAGCAGTACTTC
>many|TRBD2|TRBJ2-3|TRBV20-1
CSAGGDGGSRGDTQYF
TGCAGTGCCGGGGGGGACGGAGGCTCTAGGGGTGATACGCAGTATTTT
>many|TRBD2|TRBJ2-5|TRBV20-1
CSAPRLAEFQETQYF
TGCAGTGCACCAAGACTAGCTGAATTCCAAGAGACCCAGTACTTC
>many|.|TRBJ2-3|TRBV27
CASSSPLGADITDTQYF
TGTGCCAGCAGCTCCCCCCTTGGAGCGGATATCACAGATACGCAGTATTTT
>few|.|TRBJ1-2|TRBV11-2
CASSPTVPGYTF
TGTGCCAGCAGCCCTACCGTCCCTGGCTACACCTTC
>.|.|TRBJ1-1|TRBV2
CASSVRAEALF
TGTGCCAGCAGTGTCAGGGCCGAAGCTCTCTTT
>.|TRBD2|TRBJ2-7|TRBV4-1
CASSPTPGLAGEEQYF
TGCGCCAGCAGCCCGACTCCGGGACTAGCGGGAGAAGAGCAGTACTTC
>few|TRBD1|TRBJ2-1|TRBV7-2
CASSGPGGNEQFF
TGTGCCAGCAGCGGACCAGGGGGCAATGAGCAGTTCTTC
>few|TRBD2|TRBJ2-1|TRBV18
CASSPPQREGLNEQFF
TGTGCCAGCTCACCGCCTCAGCGGGAGGGCCTCAATGAGCAGTTCTTC
>many|.|TRBJ2-3|TRBV6-5
CASRYSGGKARDTQYF
TGTGCCAGCAGGTACTCCGGTGGGAAGGCTAGAGATACGCAGTATTTT
>many|TRBD1|TRBJ1-2|TRBV12-3/TRBV12-4
CASSFGQGAHYGYTF
TGTGCCAGCAGCTTCGGACAGGGGGCCCACTATGGCTACACCTTC
>.|.|TRBJ1-4|TRBV10-3
CAISELGAGLDEKLFF
TGTGCCATCAGTGAGTTAGGGGCAGGGCTTGATGAAAAACTGTTTTTT
>.|.|TRBJ1-2|TRBV4-1
CASSQEGLRSGYGYTF
TGCGCCAGCAGCCAAGAAGGCCTAAGGAGTGGCTATGGCTACACCTTC
>.|TRBD1|TRBJ1-5|TRBV7-2
CASSLLGQGDQPQHF
TGTGCCAGCAGCTTACTGGGACAGGGTGATCAGCCCCAGCATTTT
>.|.|TRBJ2-3|TRBV18
CASSLLGTSTDTDTQYF
TGTGCCAGCTCACTGTTGGGGACCTCGACGGACACAGATACGCAGTATTTT
>.|.|TRBJ2-2|TRBV27
CASSPYDRQNTGELFF
TGTGCCAGCAGTCCATACGACAGGCAGAACACCGGGGAGCTGTTTTTT
>.|.|TRBJ1-2|TRBV4-1
CASSRRGIVLDGYTF
TGCGCCAGCAGCCGGAGAGGGATAGTCCTGGATGGCTACACCTTC
>many|.|TRBJ2-7|TRBV6-1
CASSDGPRSSYEQYF
TGTGCCAGCAGTGACGGGCCGAGAAGCTCCTACGAGCAGTACTTC
>once|.|TRBJ1-2|TRBV19
CASASGGGYPNYGYTF
TGTGCCAGTGCGTCGGGGGGCGGATACCCTAACTATGGCTACACCTTC
>few|TRBD1|TRBJ2-7|TRBV20-1
CSARLGQGANTDEQYF
TGCAGTGCTAGATTAGGACAGGGGGCAAATACGGACGAGCAGTACTTC
>many|.|TRBJ2-3|TRBV7-3
CASSLTPRPDTQYF
TGTGCCAGCAGCTTAACCCCTCGGCCAGATACGCAGTATTTT
>few|.|TRBJ1-4|TRBV28
CASSLSTATNEKLFF
TGTGCCAGCAGTTTATCAACAGCAACTAATGAAAAACTGTTTTTT
>few|.|TRBJ2-1|TRBV19
CASSTAIGGTYNEQFF
TGTGCCAGTAGTACCGCCATCGGAGGCACCTACAATGAGCAGTTCTTC
>.|.|TRBJ2-5|TRBV11-2
CASSSYVTGQETQYF
TGTGCCAGCAGCTCCTACGTGACAGGTCAAGAGACCCAGTACTTC
>.|.|TRBJ1-4|TRBV5-1
CASSLVDEQGGEKLFF
TGCGCCAGCAGCTTGGTAGATGAACAGGGTGGTGAAAAACTGTTTTTT
>many|.|TRBJ2-7|TRBV11-1
CASSLSGGGPYEQYF
TGTGCCAGCAGCTTAAGTGGCGGGGGCCCCTACGAGCAGTACTTC
>many|.|TRBJ2-3|TRBV20-1
CSARDWGGPAPDTQYF
TGCAGTGCTAGAGATTGGGGGGGCCCAGCCCCAGATACGCAGTATTTT